What follows are 24 T cell receptor beta chains derived from one specimen sequenced in a study of blood T cell dynamics during melanoma immunotherapy (dated by TCRdb to the early 2020s). This specimen's time point label, per the study, means: pre-treatment baseline. Library construction relied on the immunoSEQ multiplex PCR assay. Imported from immuneACCESS, the table was reduced by TCRdb to in-frame sequences with V and J called. These copies leave out some clones; in studies compared against another copy, an unresolved V gene accounts for under half, and the cause of the remainder is not known. Here the sample has approximately 15,000 clones; 85% to 90% occur a single time. The ten largest clones add up to approximately 4.6% of the sample. The specimen comprised blood, sampled from a patient treated with checkpoint blockade. These receptors were taken from a human donor with melanoma.

The J gene is TRBJ2-5, the V gene TRBV5-4; 7 nucleotides align to TRBD2. The trim removed 3 bases at V and 1 base at J, leaving 3 bases unmatched. From germline, CDR1 is SGHNT and CDR2 YYREEE (reference sequence). The CDR3 loop spans 14 amino acids. CDR3 residues: CASSSAGAQETQYF. In DNA form, the CDR3 reads TGTGCCAGCAGCTCCGCGGGAGCCCAAGAGACCCAGTACTTC.

The chain has TRBV29-1 and TRBJ2-3; D is perhaps TRBD1 or TRBD2 (5 bases each). V dropped 6 bases and J dropped 2 bases, with 15 bases sitting between them. The CDR3 has 14 residues. Germline V gene data show CDR1 as SQVTM and CDR2 as ANQGSEA. CDR3 protein: CSVSSRGPTDTQYF. The CDR3 DNA reads as TGCAGCGTATCGTCAAGGGGACCCACAGATACGCAGTATTTT.

V and J are TRBV6-5 and TRBJ2-7, with 9 bases identical to TRBD1. Germline values: CDR1 MNHEY, CDR2 SVGAGI. The CDR3 runs 14 residues. Unmatched junction bases numbered 5, after V lost 2 bases and J lost 6 bases. The CDR3 DNA sequence: TGTGCCAGCAGTTACACAACAGGGGGCGTCGAGCAGTACTTC. Translation gives CASSYTTGGVEQYF.

V and J are TRBV11-2 and TRBJ2-7; possible D gene TRBD1, 6 bases. CDR1 is SGHAT and CDR2 is FQNNGV in the germline V gene. V was shortened by 4 bases and J by 4 bases, with 14 bases between the two germline ends. The CDR3 has 14 amino acids. CDR3 residues: CASSSTGQRYEQYF. The CDR3 DNA follows: TGTGCCAGCAGCTCCACCGGACAGAGATACGAGCAGTACTTC.

V is TRBV4-1 and J is TRBJ2-1; perhaps TRBD2 as D (6 bases). V shed 3 bases and J shed 8 bases, with 11 bases lying between them. Germline CDR1 reads MGHRA; CDR2 reads YSYEKL. The CDR3 has 13 amino acids. The CDR3 bases are TGCGCCAGCAGCCACGTCGGGGGAGATGAGCAGTTCTTC. This sequence encodes CASSHVGGDEQFF.

The count of this clone is one. The chain recombines TRBV2 with TRBJ1-2; 8 bases fit TRBD1. Germline V gene data show CDR1 as SNHLY and CDR2 as FYNNEI. V dropped 8 bases and J dropped 2; count of bases not matched to a gene: 1. The CDR3 sequence is 12 residues long. The CDR3 nucleotides are TGTGCCAGCGGACAGGGAAACTATGGCTACACCTTC. The encoded protein is CASGQGNYGYTF.

The chain carries TRBV6-5 and TRBJ2-5; TRBD1 is a possible D gene (5 bases). This CDR3 is built from 15 residues. In germline, CDR1 is MNHEY, CDR2 SVGAGI. Trimming removed 10 bases at V and 7 bases at J, with 25 bases between. The chain's CDR3 is CAIRVTLDARVTQYF. The DNA of the CDR3 is TGTGCCATCAGGGTCACCCTCGATGCAAGGGTGACCCAGTACTTC.

This chain uses TRBV11-2 with TRBJ1-5, with a possible D match to TRBD1 (6 bases). Germline-derived CDR1 and CDR2 are SGHAT and FQNNGV. CDR3 length equals 15 residues. Trimming removed 4 bases at V and 0 bases at J, with 10 bases between. CDR3 nucleotide sequence: TGTGCCAGCAGCTCGACAGGAACTAGCAATCAGCCCCAGCATTTT. Protein product: CASSSTGTSNQPQHF.

V gene TRBV10-3 combines with J gene TRBJ2-2; TRBD2 is a possible D gene (5 bases). Germline V lookup: CDR1 ENHRY, CDR2 SYGVKD. The length of the CDR3 is 12 residues. V lost 4 bases, J lost 7 bases, and 7 bases lay in between. For the CDR3, the DNA is TGTGCCATCAGTGGCGGAGGCGGGGAGCTGTTTTTT. Protein product: CAISGGGGELFF.

The chain uses TRBV25-1 and TRBJ1-5; no reliable D call. In germline, CDR1 is MGHDK, CDR2 SYGVNS. The CDR3 totals 12 residues. V was trimmed by 3 bases and J by 2 bases, leaving 2 bases between them. The DNA of the CDR3 is TGTGCCAGCAGTGAGGGCAATCAGCCCCAGCATTTT. It translates to CASSEGNQPQHF.

J is TRBJ1-1 and V is TRBV2; 8 bases agree with TRBD1. The J segment lost 4 bases and the V segment lost 6 bases, leaving 10 bases of the junction unmatched. Germline V gene data show CDR1 as SNHLY and CDR2 as FYNNEI. CDR3 size: 15 residues. For the CDR3, the DNA is TGTGCCAGCAGACAACAGGGGGTAATCGGCACTGAAGCTTTCTTT. Protein product: CASRQQGVIGTEAFF.

This clone occurred a few times. The chain combines TRBV28 with TRBJ2-7, with 7 bases matching TRBD1. The germline V gene has CDR1 MDHEN and CDR2 SYDVKM. V trimming: 3 bases; J trimming: 3 bases; junction bases outside the gene matches: 8. CDR3 length equals 15 residues. CDR3 bases: TGTGCCAGCAGTTTTTATGGGACAGAGTTCTACGAGCAGTACTTC. It codes for CASSFYGTEFYEQYF.

V gene TRBV4-2 combines with J gene TRBJ1-4; 7 nucleotides line up with TRBD1. V gave up 5 bases and J gave up 7 bases; unmatched junction bases: 10. This CDR3 has 15 residues. Per germline, CDR1 LGHNA and CDR2 YNFKEQ. CDR3 residues: CASSFRGGGGEKLFF. In nucleotides, the CDR3 is TGTGCCAGCAGCTTCAGGGGGGGCGGGGGTGAAAAACTGTTTTTT.

J is TRBJ2-5 and V is TRBV11-3; D is uncertain. Germline V gene lookup returns CDR1 SGHNT and CDR2 YENEEA. The germline V and J ends were trimmed by 0 bases and 5 bases, with 13 bases remaining between them. The CDR3 spans 15 residues. The CDR3 region is CASSLDGQRAETQYF. In nucleotides, the CDR3 is TGTGCCAGCAGCTTAGATGGCCAGCGCGCGGAGACCCAGTACTTC.

The V call is TRBV13, the J call TRBJ2-7, with D uncertain. V lost 5 bases to trimming and J lost 3 bases, with 8 bases between them. The germline V gene has CDR1 PRHDT and CDR2 FYEKMQ (reference sequence). The CDR3 is made up of 12 amino acids. The chain's CDR3 is CASSQQYYEQYF. CDR3 DNA: TGTGCCAGCAGCCAACAGTACTACGAGCAGTACTTC. Full variable domain (missing parts from reference TRBV13 and TRBJ2-7): AAGVIQSPRHLIKEKRETATLKCYPIPRHDTVYWYQQGPGQDPQFLISFYEKMQSDKGSIPDRFSAQQFSDYHSELNMSSLELGDSALYFCASSQQYYEQYFGPGTRLTVT.

The rearrangement links TRBV10-3 to TRBJ2-3; D might be TRBD1 or TRBD2, each matching 5 bases. The CDR3 extends over 14 amino acids. The V gene lost 11 bases and the J gene lost 1 base, with 16 bases spanning the gap. The germline gives CDR1 ENHRY, CDR2 SYGVKD. The CDR3 nucleotides read TGTGCCTCTGCCGGGGCGAGGGGCACAGATACGCAGTATTTT. This sequence encodes CASAGARGTDTQYF.

V usage is TRBV5-1 and J usage is TRBJ1-1, with no clear D. CDR3 length: 13 residues. The V gene lost 0 bases and the J gene lost 5 bases, with 8 bases spanning the gap. The V gene's germline CDR1 is SGHRS and CDR2 YFSETQ. CDR3 region: CASSLDPGTEAFF. CDR3 DNA sequence: TGCGCCAGCAGCTTGGATCCCGGAACTGAAGCTTTCTTT.

The chain links TRBV6-1 to TRBJ1-3; 9 nucleotides line up with TRBD1. The V gene end was trimmed by 4 bases and the J gene end by 8 bases; junction bases not matched to a gene: 3. This CDR3 contains 13 residues. Germline V gives CDR1 MNHNS, CDR2 SASEGT. The CDR3 sequence: CASSAGQGYTIYF. CDR3 coding DNA: TGTGCCAGCAGTGCGGGACAGGGATACACCATATATTTT.

The J gene is TRBJ2-7, the V gene TRBV6-5, with 13 bases matching TRBD2. Losses at the gene ends were 9 bases for V and 7 bases for J; bases not matched to a gene: 6. The CDR3 length is 13 residues. Looked up from germline, CDR1 is MNHEY and CDR2 is SVGAGI. The CDR3 region is CASGLAGVVEQYF. In DNA form, the CDR3 reads TGTGCCAGTGGACTAGCGGGGGTGGTGGAGCAGTACTTC.

V usage is TRBV28 and J usage is TRBJ2-4; unclear D gene. Per germline, CDR1 MDHEN and CDR2 SYDVKM. V dropped 5 bases and J dropped 4 bases, with 15 bases sitting between them. CDR3 length: 15 residues. CDR3 nucleotide sequence: TGTGCCAGCAGTCCAACCGGGCGGATAAAAAACATTCAGTACTTC. Protein product: CASSPTGRIKNIQYF.

The genes are TRBV11-3 and TRBJ2-7; D remains ambiguous. Germline V gene sequence: CDR1 SGHNT, CDR2 YENEEA. Trimming left V 5 bases short and J 2 bases short, with 4 bases between. CDR3 length equals 11 residues. This chain's CDR3 is CASSPPYEQYF. For the CDR3, the DNA is TGTGCCAGCAGCCCACCCTACGAGCAGTACTTC. Complete variable domain (other parts from reference TRBV11-3 and TRBJ2-7): EAGVVQSPRYKIIEKKQPVAFWCNPISGHNTLYWYLQNLGQGPELLIRYENEEAVDDSQLPKDRFSAERLKGVDSTLKIQPAELGDSAVYLCASSPPYEQYFGPGTRLTVT.

This clone has a handful of counts. The chain employs TRBV19 and TRBJ1-1; D remains ambiguous. Germline V CDR1 and CDR2: LNHDA, SQIVND (reference sequence). Trimming cost V 2 bases and J 0 bases, with 4 bases left between them. CDR3 size: 13 residues. The CDR3 loop is CASSITVNTEAFF. The DNA of the CDR3 is TGTGCCAGTAGTATAACAGTGAACACTGAAGCTTTCTTT.

The genes are TRBV5-1 and TRBJ2-2; D remains unclear. The V and J ends lost 0 bases and 6 bases respectively, with 12 bases between them. The germline CDR1 and CDR2 sequences are SGHRS and YFSETQ. The CDR3 spans 15 residues. The CDR3 loop reads CASSLGPGSAGELFF. The CDR3 DNA follows: TGCGCCAGCAGCTTGGGCCCCGGGTCTGCCGGGGAGCTGTTTTTT. The entire variable domain, with the rest obtained from reference TRBV5-1 and TRBJ2-2, is as follows: KAGVTQTPRYLIKTRGQQVTLSCSPISGHRSVSWYQQTPGQGLQFLFEYFSETQRNKGNFPGRFSGRQFSNSRSEMNVSTLELGDSALYLCASSLGPGSAGELFFGEGSRLTVL.

J is TRBJ1-2 and V is TRBV7-9; TRBD1 might be the D (5 bases). Germline V gene lookup returns CDR1 SEHNR and CDR2 FQNEAQ (reference sequence). The CDR3 length is 14 residues. V lost 5 bases and J lost 4, with 14 bases in between. CDR3 nucleotides: TGTGCCAGCAGCGAAGGCCCAGGGAGCTATGGCTACACCTTC. It codes for CASSEGPGSYGYTF.